The clone carrying this T cell receptor (beta chain) was recorded many times. The antigen is unknown. These data are taken from a study of CD8+CD57+ T cells in acquired aplastic anemia. Study-wide context: When averaged, DNA from sorted CD4+ and CD8+ cells came to approximately 3.2 ug.

It was genomic DNA that served as the template for profiling TCR beta VDJ and CDR3. One entry per CDR3 protein, called by TCRdb with MiXCR from the reads. The table shows more than 150,000 distinct CDR3 sequences, with about half occurring only once. Deletions cut 3 bases from V and 0 bases from J, with 13 bases between. CDR1 is SGDLS, CDR2 YYNGEE, per germline. The CDR3 totals 16 residues. CD8+CD57+ cell expansion had been shown by flow cytometry in patients chosen for sequencing. Severe acquired aplastic anemia was the diagnosis recorded for all patients. Blood sampling was performed on the patients, and none of them had received therapy by then. Study conclusions and caveats: Shared by patients and controls, approximately 28 CD8+ CDR3s were abundant in patients.

The receptor comes from a human donor with aplastic anemia. The rearrangement uses TRBV9 and TRBJ1-3; TRBD1 is a possible D gene (6 bases). The specimen was sorted CD4+, CD8+, or CD8+CD57+ T cells (not recorded which) from PBMCs. For the CDR3, the DNA is TGTGCCAGCAGCGGACCGGGGGGGCTCTCTGGAAACACCATATATTTT. Translating gives CASSGPGGLSGNTIYF.